Listed here is a single T cell receptor beta chain. The authors prepared the TCRbeta library with unique molecular identifiers. In TCRdb, the PCR reads were re-called with MiXCR into one record per CDR3 protein. Found here are around 410,000 distinct CDR3 sequences, about a tenth of them singletons; the top ten hold roughly 5.5%. The sample originates from a study of T-cell reconstitution after alpha-beta-depleted transplantation in children. CDR3 length equals 13 residues. Per germline, CDR1 SNHLY and CDR2 FYNNEI. V lost 5 bases and J lost 8; bases outside the gene matches: 3. Sequences were derived from PBMCs from the stem cell graft donor, sampled from the stem cell graft. The rearrangement joins TRBV2 to TRBJ1-6, with 7 bases identical to TRBD1. This receptor was obtained from a human donor who donated a stem cell graft to a child with acute myeloid leukemia. CDR3 sequence reads: CASSKDRDSPLHF. CDR3 coding DNA: TGTGCCAGCAGTAAAGACAGGGATTCACCCCTCCACTTT.